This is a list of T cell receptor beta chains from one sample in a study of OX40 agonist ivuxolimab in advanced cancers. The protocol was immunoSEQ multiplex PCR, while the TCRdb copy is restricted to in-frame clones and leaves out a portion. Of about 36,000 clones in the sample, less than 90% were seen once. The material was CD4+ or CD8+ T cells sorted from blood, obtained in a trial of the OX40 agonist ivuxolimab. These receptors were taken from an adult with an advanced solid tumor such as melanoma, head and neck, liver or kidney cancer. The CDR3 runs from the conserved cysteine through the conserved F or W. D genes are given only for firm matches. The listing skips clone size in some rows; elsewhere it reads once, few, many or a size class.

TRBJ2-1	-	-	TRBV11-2	CASSGFYNEQFF	TGTGCCAGCTCGGGTTTCTACAATGAGCAGTTCTTC
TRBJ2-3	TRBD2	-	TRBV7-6	CASRRTSGGKQYF	TGTGCCAGCAGGCGGACTAGCGGAGGGAAGCAGTATTTT
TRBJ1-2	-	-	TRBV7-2	CASSLFSGDGYTF	TGTGCCAGCAGCTTATTCTCAGGGGATGGCTACACCTTC
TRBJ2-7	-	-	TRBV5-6	CASRRAGAHEQYF	TGTGCCAGCAGACGGGCGGGGGCCCACGAGCAGTACTTC
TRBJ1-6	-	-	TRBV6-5	CASSYDPTGKSSPLHF	TGTGCCAGCAGCTACGATCCTACAGGGAAGAGCTCACCCCTCCACTTT
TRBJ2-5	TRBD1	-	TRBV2	CATSGQGVQETQYF	TGTGCCACCTCTGGACAGGGTGTGCAAGAGACCCAGTACTTC
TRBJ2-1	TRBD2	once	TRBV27	CAGGLPPYNEQFF	TGTGCCGGGGGACTACCACCCTACAATGAGCAGTTCTTC
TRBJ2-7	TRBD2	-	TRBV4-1	CASSQSGTRSYEQYF	TGCGCCAGCAGCCAATCCGGGACTAGGTCCTACGAGCAGTACTTC
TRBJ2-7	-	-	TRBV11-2	CASSSRQLSSYEQYF	TGTGCCAGCAGCAGCCGACAGCTTTCCTCCTACGAGCAGTACTTC
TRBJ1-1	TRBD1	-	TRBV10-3	CAISETGGTEAFF	TGTGCCATCAGTGAGACAGGGGGCACTGAAGCTTTCTTT
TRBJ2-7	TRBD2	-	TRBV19	CASSIQAGGPYEQYF	TGTGCCAGTAGTATACAAGCGGGGGGGCCTTACGAGCAGTACTTC
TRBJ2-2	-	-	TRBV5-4	CASSLAGTTKAGELFF	TGTGCCAGCAGCTTGGCCGGTACAACCAAGGCCGGGGAGCTGTTTTTT
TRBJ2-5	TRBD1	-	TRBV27	CASSLSADRLFVQTQYF	TGTGCCAGCAGTTTATCGGCGGACAGGTTATTTGTGCAGACCCAGTACTTC
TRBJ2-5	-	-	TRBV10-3	CAISESAAGETQYF	TGTGCCATCAGTGAGTCTGCGGCGGGGGAGACCCAGTACTTC
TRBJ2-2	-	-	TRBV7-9	CASSLDPRQRTGELFF	TGTGCCAGCAGCTTAGATCCGAGACAAAGGACCGGGGAGCTGTTTTTT
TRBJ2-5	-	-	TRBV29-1	CSVGETQYF	TGCAGCGTTGGAGAGACCCAGTACTTC
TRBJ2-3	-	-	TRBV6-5	CASSIHFKTDTQYF	TGTGCCAGCAGTATCCATTTTAAAACAGATACGCAGTATTTT
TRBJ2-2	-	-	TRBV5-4	CASSGRGNTGELFF	TGTGCCAGCAGCGGGCGGGGGAACACCGGGGAGCTGTTTTTT
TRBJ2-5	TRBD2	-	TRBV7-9	CASSFPMTSLETQYF	TGTGCCAGCAGCTTTCCGATGACTAGCTTAGAGACCCAGTACTTC
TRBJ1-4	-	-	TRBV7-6	CASSSFWGISTNEKLFF	TGTGCCAGCAGCTCCTTTTGGGGCATATCAACTAATGAAAAACTGTTTTTT
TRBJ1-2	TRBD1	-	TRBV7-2	CASSLDRGKNYGYTF	TGTGCCAGCAGCTTGGACAGGGGAAAGAACTATGGCTACACCTTC
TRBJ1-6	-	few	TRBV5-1	CASSLEGLPLHF	TGCGCCAGCAGCTTGGAGGGGTTGCCCCTCCACTTT
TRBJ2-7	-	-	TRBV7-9	CASSFAGTSYEQYF	TGTGCCAGCAGCTTTGCCGGGACCTCCTACGAGCAGTACTTC
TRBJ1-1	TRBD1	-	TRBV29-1	CSVRDSYTEAFF	TGCAGCGTCCGGGACAGCTACACTGAAGCTTTCTTT
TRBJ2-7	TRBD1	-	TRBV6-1	CASSEAHRGYEQYF	TGTGCCAGCAGTGAAGCGCACAGGGGCTACGAGCAGTACTTC
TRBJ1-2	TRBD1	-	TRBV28	CASRRGTGSGYTF	TGTGCCAGCAGGCGGGGGACAGGTTCAGGCTACACCTTC
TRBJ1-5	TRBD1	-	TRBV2	CASSGQGGNQPQHF	TGTGCCAGCAGTGGACAGGGAGGGAATCAGCCCCAGCATTTT
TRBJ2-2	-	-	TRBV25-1	CASSVGGSGTGELFF	TGTGCCAGCAGTGTGGGCGGTTCTGGCACCGGGGAGCTGTTTTTT
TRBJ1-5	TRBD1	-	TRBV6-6	CASSSRQGVFQPQHF	TGTGCCAGCAGTTCCAGACAGGGGGTGTTTCAGCCCCAGCATTTT
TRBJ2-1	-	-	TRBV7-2	CASSLALARLSYNEQFF	TGTGCCAGCAGCTTAGCCCTCGCTAGATTATCCTACAATGAGCAGTTCTTC
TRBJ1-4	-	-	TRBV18	CASSPLRGNEKLFF	TGTGCCAGCTCACCACTGAGGGGTAATGAAAAACTGTTTTTT
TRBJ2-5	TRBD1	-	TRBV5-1	CASSLNDRGETQYF	TGCGCCAGCAGCCTCAATGACAGGGGAGAGACCCAGTACTTC
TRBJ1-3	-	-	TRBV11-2	CASSPVGSGNTIYF	TGTGCCAGCAGCCCGGTAGGCTCTGGAAACACCATATATTTT
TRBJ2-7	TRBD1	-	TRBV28	CASRRDRGTSYEQYF	TGTGCCAGCAGAAGGGACAGGGGGACCTCCTACGAGCAGTACTTC
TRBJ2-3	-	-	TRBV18	CASSPGQGPTDTQYF	TGTGCCAGCTCACCAGGCCAGGGGCCCACAGATACGCAGTATTTT
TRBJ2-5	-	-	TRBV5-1	CASSLNRVGGETQYF	TGCGCCAGCAGCTTAAACAGGGTTGGAGGGGAGACCCAGTACTTC
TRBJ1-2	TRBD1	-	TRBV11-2	CASSSGQDYGYTF	TGTGCCAGCAGCTCCGGACAGGACTATGGCTACACCTTC
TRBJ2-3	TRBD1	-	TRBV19	CASSTPGGAETKPYF	TGTGCCAGTAGTACACCAGGGGGCGCGGAAACCAAGCCGTATTTT
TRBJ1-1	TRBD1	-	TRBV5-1	CASSFDRGRTLNTEAFF	TGCGCCAGCAGCTTTGACAGGGGCCGTACCCTTAACACTGAAGCTTTCTTT
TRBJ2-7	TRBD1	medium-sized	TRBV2	CASSRNPFSQGAATEQYF	TGTGCCAGCAGTCGGAACCCTTTCTCACAGGGGGCAGCAACCGAGCAGTACTTC
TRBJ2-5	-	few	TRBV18	CASSPGIGETQYF	TGTGCCAGCTCACCAGGGATAGGGGAGACCCAGTACTTC
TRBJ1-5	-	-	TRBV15	CATGSGAKNSNQPQHF	TGTGCCACCGGGTCAGGGGCGAAGAATAGCAATCAGCCCCAGCATTTT
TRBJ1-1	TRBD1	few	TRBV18	CASSPSRGQGTEAFF	TGTGCCAGCTCACCATCCAGGGGGCAGGGCACTGAAGCTTTCTTT
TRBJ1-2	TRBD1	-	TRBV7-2	CASSFQQGMGGYTF	TGTGCCAGCAGCTTCCAACAGGGGATGGGAGGCTACACCTTC
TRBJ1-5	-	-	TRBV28	CATTLQGPYSNQPQHF	TGTGCCACCACACTACAGGGACCTTATAGCAATCAGCCCCAGCATTTT
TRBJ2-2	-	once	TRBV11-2	CASSRGQSNTGELFF	TGTGCCAGCAGCCGCGGACAGTCGAACACCGGGGAGCTGTTTTTT
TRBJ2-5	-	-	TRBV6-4	CASSDNYGETQYF	TGTGCCAGCAGTGACAACTATGGGGAGACCCAGTACTTC
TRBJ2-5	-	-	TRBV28	CASSPGTTGQETQYF	TGTGCCAGCAGTCCTGGCACCACAGGGCAGGAGACCCAGTACTTC
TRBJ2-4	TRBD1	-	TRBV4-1	CASGTGEGIQYF	TGCGCCAGCGGGACAGGAGAGGGCATTCAGTACTTC
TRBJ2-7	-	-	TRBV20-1	CSATVFYEQYF	TGCAGTGCTACAGTTTTCTACGAGCAGTACTTC
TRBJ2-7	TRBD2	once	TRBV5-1	CASRGSGAYEQYF	TGCGCCAGCAGAGGTAGCGGGGCCTACGAGCAGTACTTC
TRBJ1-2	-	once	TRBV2	CASRGYHGYTF	TGTGCCAGCAGGGGCTATCATGGCTACACCTTC
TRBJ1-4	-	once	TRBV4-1	CASSYDLFNEKLFF	TGCGCCAGCAGTTACGACCTGTTCAATGAAAAACTGTTTTTT
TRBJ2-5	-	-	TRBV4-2	CASSQGVATVGETQYF	TGTGCCAGCAGCCAAGGAGTGGCCACGGTGGGAGAGACCCAGTACTTC